The subject of this entry is one TCR beta chain. Its antigen is not identified. PCR amplification relied on 60 Vbeta primers (plus 13 Jbeta primers). Sequencing was performed with immunoSEQ multiplex PCR; in TCRdb, only in-frame clones are kept and a portion is missing. The data contain 100,000 to 150,000 clones, roughly 72% of them singletons. The data are from a study of cytomegalovirus exposure and HLA in healthy donors. Findings and limits, study-wide: Based on reports, TCR beta sequences accurately predicted HLA-A and HLA-B alleles for most subjects.

This CDR3 is 14 amino acids long. The germline CDR1 and CDR2 sequences are SGHRS and YFSETQ. V shed 1 base and J shed 5 bases, with 13 bases lying between them. Regarding donors, all were healthy bone marrow donors. The chain recombines TRBV5-1 with TRBJ2-7, with D perhaps matching TRBD2 (7 bases). This TCR derives from a man aged 40-50 years in good health and CMV-seropositive. What was sequenced was PBMCs. The DNA of the CDR3 is TGCGCCAGCAGCTTGCCAGGGGAGGGAGACGAGCAGTACTTC. It specifies CASSLPGEGDEQYF.